This T cell receptor beta chain derives from a study of T cell responses to AZD1222 COVID-19 vaccine. The wider study: Doses given second, at about 4 or about 12 weeks, were pooled. Regarding the study as a whole: None of the repertoires were sampled until the peak T cell response had passed. Spike-specific TCR breadth and depth grew following two AZD1222 doses.

Assay: immunoSEQ multiplex PCR; the TCRdb copy retains only in-frame clones and omits some. The sample consists of 100,000 to 130,000 clones, about 90% of them appearing once. Losses at the gene ends were 0 bases for V and 15 bases for J; bases not matched to a gene: 2. The CDR3 sequence is 11 residues long. CDR1 MNHEY and CDR2 SVGAGI come from the germline V gene. Note on this clone: The antigen remains unidentified.

The clonotype comes from an adult in good health. The sequenced sample was peripheral blood, obtained on day 0 of AZD1222 vaccination. The V gene is TRBV6-5, the J gene TRBJ2-1, with 7 positions matching TRBD1. The CDR3 is CASSYSDRRFF. The CDR3 nucleotides are TGTGCCAGCAGTTACTCGGACAGGCGGTTCTTC.